These 25 T cell receptor beta chains share one sample of origin, sequenced in a study of pediatric ulcerative colitis. Sequenced by immunoSEQ multiplex PCR; TCRdb stores in-frame clones only, minus some. This sample carries more than 50,000 clones, over 70% of them seen once, and the ten largest clones take about 1.5%. The sequencing input was blood. The origin of the receptors is a boy younger than 18 who was a control in a study of pediatric ulcerative colitis.

V usage is TRBV2 and J usage is TRBJ2-6; TRBD1 agrees at 8 bases. Germline CDR1 and CDR2: SNHLY and FYNNEI. V shed 5 bases and J 4 bases; nucleotides not matched to a gene: 10. The CDR3 totals 17 residues. CDR3 nucleotides: TGTGCCAGCAGTAGACAGGGGATACGTCCGGGGGCCAACGTCCTGACTTTC. This translates into CASSRQGIRPGANVLTF.

This clone occurred a few times. The chain couples TRBV6-9 to TRBJ1-2; tentatively, D is TRBD1 (5 bases). V lost 6 bases and J lost 2, with 10 bases in between. Germline values: CDR1 MNHGY, CDR2 SVAAGI. The CDR3 loop spans 13 amino acids. The CDR3 protein is CASSRVMNYGYTF. CDR3 in DNA: TGTGCCAGCAGCAGGGTGATGAACTATGGCTACACCTTC.

The chain carries TRBV27 and TRBJ2-7; D remains ambiguous. The CDR3 consists of 13 residues. Per the germline V gene, CDR1 is MNHEY and CDR2 is SMNVEV (reference sequence). Trimming pared 4 bases from V and 3 bases from J, leaving 10 bases between. The CDR3 region has the DNA TGTGCCAGCAGTTCTGGTCAATACTACGAGCAGTACTTC. Protein sequence: CASSSGQYYEQYF.

This clone came up once. The chain links TRBV5-8 to TRBJ2-7; 10 positions agree with TRBD1. The CDR3 totals 17 residues. From germline, CDR1 is SGHTS and CDR2 YDEGEE. The V and J ends lost 1 base and 5 bases, in that order; junction bases with no gene match: 12. CDR3 nucleotides: TGTGCCAGCAGCTTGAAGGACCGGGACAGGGGTAGGCACGAGCAGTACTTC. It specifies CASSLKDRDRGRHEQYF.

The chain couples TRBV9 to TRBJ2-2; the D is unclear. Germline V gives CDR1 SGDLS, CDR2 YYNGEE. Trimming stripped 4 bases from V and 5 bases from J, with 9 bases between. This CDR3 is 13 amino acids long. For the CDR3, the DNA is TGTGCCAGCAGCTCGGCGGTGACCGGGGAGCTGTTTTTT. Protein product: CASSSAVTGELFF.

This clone was detected only once. The chain recombines TRBV7-9 with TRBJ1-1; D is perhaps TRBD1 (5 bases). The V gene lost 1 base and the J gene lost 1 base, with 7 bases spanning the gap. Germline V CDR1 and CDR2: SEHNR, FQNEAQ (reference sequence). The CDR3 loop spans 14 amino acids. Here the CDR3 reads CASSLGGTNTEAFF. The DNA for the CDR3 is TGTGCCAGCAGCTTAGGGGGCACGAACACTGAAGCTTTCTTT.

The chain uses TRBV9 and TRBJ2-7, with 7 bases identical to TRBD1. Germline CDR1 and CDR2: SGDLS and YYNGEE. The ends lost 4 bases at V and 0 bases at J; junction bases unmatched: 10. The CDR3 extends over 16 amino acids. As DNA, the CDR3 is TGTGCCAGCAGCCCAACGTCCAGGGGGAACTCCTACGAGCAGTACTTC. This translates into CASSPTSRGNSYEQYF. Drawing the rest from reference TRBV9 and TRBJ2-7, the complete variable domain is DSGVTQTPKHLITATGQRVTLRCSPRSGDLSVYWYQQSLDQGLQFLIQYYNGEERAKGNILERFSAQQFPDLHSELNLSSLELGDSALYFCASSPTSRGNSYEQYFGPGTRLTVT.

The chain links TRBV27 to TRBJ2-7; 8 nucleotides agree with TRBD2. Germline loops: CDR1 MNHEY, CDR2 SMNVEV (reference sequence). Trimming cost V 4 bases and J 6 bases; bases outside gene matches: 8. The CDR3 is 14 residues long. The CDR3: CASSSREGSSEQYF. The CDR3 bases are TGTGCCAGCAGTTCTCGGGAGGGGAGTAGCGAGCAGTACTTC.

The rearrangement joins TRBV9 to TRBJ2-1; 11 nucleotides align to TRBD2. Per the germline V gene, CDR1 is SGDLS and CDR2 is YYNGEE. CDR3 size: 16 residues. The V and J ends lost 0 bases and 1 base, in that order; junction bases with no gene match: 0. In DNA, the CDR3 is TGTGCCAGCAGCGTAGGGACTAGCGGGTCCTACAATGAGCAGTTCTTC. Translated: CASSVGTSGSYNEQFF.

The rearrangement joins TRBV11-3 to TRBJ2-2; 8 bases match TRBD1. The germline V gene has CDR1 SGHNT and CDR2 YENEEA. The CDR3 sequence is 18 residues long. V was clipped by 3 bases and J by 3 bases; unmatched bases: 12. As DNA, the CDR3 is TGTGCCAGCAGCTTTCAAGTCTATGGGACAGGATACACCGGGGAGCTGTTTTTT. Amino acids: CASSFQVYGTGYTGELFF.

The chain employs TRBV18 and TRBJ2-1, with D perhaps matching TRBD1 (5 bases). The CDR3 covers 16 residues. V dropped 3 bases and J dropped 4 bases, with 16 bases sitting between them. The germline gives CDR1 KGHSH, CDR2 LQKENI. CDR3 bases: TGTGCCAGCTCACCCAGAGGCAGGGCCCCTTACAATGAGCAGTTCTTC. It encodes CASSPRGRAPYNEQFF.

CDR3 in amino acids: CASSQQGGLGPQHF. The DNA of the CDR3 is TGTGCCAGCAGTCAACAGGGGGGCCTTGGGCCCCAGCATTTT. The rearrangement uses TRBV11-2 and TRBJ1-5, with 8 bases matching TRBD1. This CDR3 spans 14 amino acids. V lost 6 bases to trimming and J lost 9 bases; unmatched junction nucleotides: 10. Per germline, CDR1 SGHAT and CDR2 FQNNGV.

This chain joins TRBV27 and TRBJ1-2; 9 bases are shared with TRBD1. V lost 6 bases, J lost 1 base, and 18 bases stayed unmatched. The CDR3 has 19 amino acids. Germline V lookup: CDR1 MNHEY, CDR2 SMNVEV (reference sequence). CDR3 coding DNA: TGTGCCAGCAGCTCAGGGGTCCCTTCCGGGACAGGGAATAACTATGGCTACACCTTC. Its translation: CASSSGVPSGTGNNYGYTF.

V and J are TRBV5-1 and TRBJ2-3; possible D gene TRBD1, 6 bases. Looked up from germline, CDR1 is SGHRS and CDR2 is YFSETQ. V lost 2 bases to trimming and J lost 4 bases, with 20 bases between them. The CDR3 runs to 17 residues. The CDR3 sequence: CASSFVPRGPPADTQYF. As DNA, the CDR3 is TGCGCCAGCAGCTTTGTACCCAGGGGTCCCCCCGCAGATACGCAGTATTTT.

V usage is TRBV19 and J usage is TRBJ2-3, with D possibly being TRBD2 (5 bases). This CDR3 is 15 amino acids long. The ends were cut back, 3 bases at V and 3 bases at J, with 13 bases in the middle. In germline, CDR1 is LNHDA, CDR2 SQIVND (reference sequence). Written as DNA, the CDR3 is TGTGCCAGTAGTATCGGGGTTGGATTGACAGATACGCAGTATTTT. Amino acid sequence: CASSIGVGLTDTQYF.

This clone has only one observation. The chain joins TRBV29-1 to TRBJ2-1; 7 bases agree with TRBD2. J lost 0 bases, V lost 4 bases, and 6 bases had no gene match. The CDR3 loop spans 15 amino acids. CDR1 and CDR2 from the germline V gene are SQVTM and ANQGSEA. The DNA for the CDR3 is TGCAGCGTTGCGGGGGAGGGAAGCTCCTACAATGAGCAGTTCTTC. Its protein product is CSVAGEGSSYNEQFF.

The CDR3 here is CASRGQWNTEAFF. CDR3 bases: TGTGCCAGCAGGGGACAGTGGAACACTGAAGCTTTCTTT. V is TRBV2 and J is TRBJ1-1; 7 bases fit TRBD1. The CDR3 is 13 residues long. V was clipped by 6 bases and J by 1 base; unmatched bases: 2. The germline V gene has CDR1 SNHLY and CDR2 FYNNEI.

The V gene is TRBV6-5, the J gene TRBJ2-2; D ambiguous. CDR3 length: 15 residues. The germline V gene encodes CDR1 MNHEY and CDR2 SVGAGI. Trimming cost V 1 base and J 5 bases, with 11 bases left between them. CDR3 in amino acids: CASSYYELSTGELFF. The DNA of the CDR3 is TGTGCCAGCAGTTACTACGAGTTAAGTACCGGGGAGCTGTTTTTT.

Only a few counts were recorded for this clone. The chain employs TRBV2 and TRBJ1-1, with TRBD1 matching over 7 bases. In germline, CDR1 is SNHLY, CDR2 FYNNEI. After removal of 2 bases from V and 3 bases from J, the junction contained 0 bases not matched to a gene. The CDR3 is 13 residues long. CDR3 protein: CASSEQGDTEAFF. For the CDR3, the DNA is TGTGCCAGCAGTGAACAGGGGGACACTGAAGCTTTCTTT.

This chain connects TRBV19 to TRBJ1-2; TRBD1 matches 7 bases. The CDR3 extends over 13 amino acids. V was pared by 10 bases and J by 4 bases, with 9 bases of the junction left unmatched. Germline lookup yields CDR1 LNHDA and CDR2 SQIVND (reference sequence). The CDR3 bases are TGTGCCACTACGTCCGGGACAGTCTATGGCTACACCTTC. Protein sequence: CATTSGTVYGYTF. Drawing the rest from reference TRBV19 and TRBJ1-2, the complete variable domain is DGGITQSPKYLFRKEGQNVTLSCEQNLNHDAMYWYRQDPGQGLRLIYYSQIVNDFQKGDIAEGYSVSREKKESFPLTVTSAQKNPTAFYLCATTSGTVYGYTFGSGTRLTVV.

The V and J genes are TRBV27 and TRBJ2-7, with TRBD1 matching 7 bases. V was clipped by 2 bases and J by 1 base; unmatched bases: 8. From germline, CDR1 is MNHEY and CDR2 SMNVEV (reference sequence). This CDR3 is 16 amino acids long. CDR3 nucleotides: TGTGCCAGCAGTTTAACTAGGGACAGTAATTCCTACGAGCAGTACTTC. Amino acids: CASSLTRDSNSYEQYF.

The rearrangement joins TRBV9 to TRBJ1-2; D is undetermined. The CDR3 has 13 residues. Germline-derived CDR1 and CDR2 are SGDLS and YYNGEE. V was pared by 0 bases and J by 6 bases, with 9 bases between. CDR3 residues: CASSVGQFHGYTF. CDR3 DNA: TGTGCCAGCAGCGTAGGGCAGTTCCATGGCTACACCTTC.

This clone was recorded once. The chain recombines TRBV25-1 with TRBJ1-2, with a tentative D call TRBD1 (6 bases). Trimming pared 6 bases from V and 4 bases from J, leaving 18 bases between. This CDR3 has 15 amino acids. Germline V gene lookup returns CDR1 MGHDK and CDR2 SYGVNS. CDR3 bases: TGTGCCAGCAGCCCCTCTCGCAGGGGCGGCTATGGCTACACCTTC. Its translation is CASSPSRRGGYGYTF.

The V call is TRBV28, the J call TRBJ2-3; tentatively, D is TRBD2 (7 bases). This CDR3 region has 14 residues. Deletions cut 3 bases from V and 3 bases from J, with 10 bases between. The V gene's germline CDR1 is MDHEN and CDR2 SYDVKM. Written as DNA, the CDR3 is TGTGCCAGCAGTTTTGGGAGGGGGACAGATACGCAGTATTTT. This gives the protein CASSFGRGTDTQYF.

The chain is built from TRBV30 and TRBJ1-1, with D hard to call. The CDR3 is 13 amino acids. Looked up from germline, CDR1 is GTSNPN and CDR2 is SVGIG (reference sequence). Trimming removed 5 bases from V and 0 bases from J, with 10 bases in between. CDR3 sequence reads: CAWGRGMNTEAFF. DNA for the CDR3: TGTGCCTGGGGGCGAGGAATGAACACTGAAGCTTTCTTT.